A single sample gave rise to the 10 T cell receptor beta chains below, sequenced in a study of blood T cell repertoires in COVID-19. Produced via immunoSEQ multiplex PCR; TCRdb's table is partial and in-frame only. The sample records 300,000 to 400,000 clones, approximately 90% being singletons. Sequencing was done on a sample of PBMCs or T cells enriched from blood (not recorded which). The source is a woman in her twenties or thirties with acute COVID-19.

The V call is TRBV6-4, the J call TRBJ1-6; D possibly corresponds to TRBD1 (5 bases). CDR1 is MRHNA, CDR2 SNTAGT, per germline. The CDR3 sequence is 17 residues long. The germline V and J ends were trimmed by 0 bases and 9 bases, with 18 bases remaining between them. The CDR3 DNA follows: TGTGCCAGCAGTGACTCGTGGGGGAGGTTACTAGGTTCACCCCTCCACTTT. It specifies CASSDSWGRLLGSPLHF.

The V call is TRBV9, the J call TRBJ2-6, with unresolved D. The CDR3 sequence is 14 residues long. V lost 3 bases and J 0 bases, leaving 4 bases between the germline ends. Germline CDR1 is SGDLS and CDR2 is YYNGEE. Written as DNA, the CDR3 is TGTGCCAGCAGCGGGGCCTCTGGGGCCAACGTCCTGACTTTC. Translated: CASSGASGANVLTF.

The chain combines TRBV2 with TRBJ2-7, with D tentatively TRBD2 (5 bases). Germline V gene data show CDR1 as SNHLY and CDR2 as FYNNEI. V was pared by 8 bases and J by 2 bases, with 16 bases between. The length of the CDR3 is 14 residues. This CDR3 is CASARAITTYEQYF. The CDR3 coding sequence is TGTGCCAGCGCGAGGGCTATCACTACCTACGAGCAGTACTTC.

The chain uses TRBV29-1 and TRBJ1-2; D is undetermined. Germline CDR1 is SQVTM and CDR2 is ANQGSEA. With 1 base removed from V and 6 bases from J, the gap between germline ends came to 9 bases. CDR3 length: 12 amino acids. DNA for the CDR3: TGCAGCGTTGAAGGATCGAGGAATGGCTACACCTTC. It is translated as CSVEGSRNGYTF.

In DNA, the CDR3 is TGTGCCAGCAGCGGAGGGGCTAGCGGGTTTAGGAATGAGCAGTTCTTC. It encodes CASSGGASGFRNEQFF. The rearrangement links TRBV11-2 to TRBJ2-1; TRBD2 aligns across 8 bases. Germline V CDR1 and CDR2: SGHAT, FQNNGV. V gave up 5 bases and J gave up 7 bases; unmatched junction bases: 13. The CDR3 spans 16 residues. The full variable domain, its missing parts supplied by reference TRBV11-2 and TRBJ2-1, is EAGVAQSPRYKIIEKRQSVAFWCNPISGHATLYWYQQILGQGPKLLIQFQNNGVVDDSQLPKDRFSAERLKGVDSTLKIQPAKLEDSAVYLCASSGGASGFRNEQFFGPGTRLTVL.

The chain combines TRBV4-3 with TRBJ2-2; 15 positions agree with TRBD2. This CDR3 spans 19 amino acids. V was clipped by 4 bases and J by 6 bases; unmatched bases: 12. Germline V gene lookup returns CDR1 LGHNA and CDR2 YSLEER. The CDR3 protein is CASSPNPGTSGGWAGELFF. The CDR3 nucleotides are TGCGCCAGCAGCCCGAATCCCGGGACTAGCGGGGGGTGGGCCGGGGAGCTGTTTTTT.

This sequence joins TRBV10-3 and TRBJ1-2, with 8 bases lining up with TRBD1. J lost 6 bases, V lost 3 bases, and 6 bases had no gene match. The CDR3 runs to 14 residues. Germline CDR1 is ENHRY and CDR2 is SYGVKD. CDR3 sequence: CAISEWQGANGYTF. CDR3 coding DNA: TGTGCCATCAGTGAATGGCAGGGGGCAAATGGCTACACCTTC.

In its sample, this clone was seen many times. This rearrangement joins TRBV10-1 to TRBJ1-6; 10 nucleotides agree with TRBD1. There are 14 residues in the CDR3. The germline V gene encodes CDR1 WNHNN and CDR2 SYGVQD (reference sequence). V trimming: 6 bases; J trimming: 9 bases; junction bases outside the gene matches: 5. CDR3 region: CASSGTGDSSPLHF. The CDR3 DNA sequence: TGCGCCAGCAGCGGGACAGGGGACTCTTCACCCCTCCACTTT.

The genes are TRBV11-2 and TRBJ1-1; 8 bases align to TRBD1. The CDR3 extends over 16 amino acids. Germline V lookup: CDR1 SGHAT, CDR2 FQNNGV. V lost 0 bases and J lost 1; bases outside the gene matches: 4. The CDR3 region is CASSLDRTGRNTEAFF. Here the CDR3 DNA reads TGTGCCAGCAGCTTAGATCGGACAGGGAGGAACACTGAAGCTTTCTTT.

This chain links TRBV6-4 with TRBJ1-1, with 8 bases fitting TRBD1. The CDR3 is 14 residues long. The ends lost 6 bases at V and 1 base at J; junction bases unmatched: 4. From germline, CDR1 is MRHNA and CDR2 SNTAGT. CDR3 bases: TGTGCCAGCAGGGAGACAGGGGAGAACACTGAAGCTTTCTTT. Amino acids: CASRETGENTEAFF.